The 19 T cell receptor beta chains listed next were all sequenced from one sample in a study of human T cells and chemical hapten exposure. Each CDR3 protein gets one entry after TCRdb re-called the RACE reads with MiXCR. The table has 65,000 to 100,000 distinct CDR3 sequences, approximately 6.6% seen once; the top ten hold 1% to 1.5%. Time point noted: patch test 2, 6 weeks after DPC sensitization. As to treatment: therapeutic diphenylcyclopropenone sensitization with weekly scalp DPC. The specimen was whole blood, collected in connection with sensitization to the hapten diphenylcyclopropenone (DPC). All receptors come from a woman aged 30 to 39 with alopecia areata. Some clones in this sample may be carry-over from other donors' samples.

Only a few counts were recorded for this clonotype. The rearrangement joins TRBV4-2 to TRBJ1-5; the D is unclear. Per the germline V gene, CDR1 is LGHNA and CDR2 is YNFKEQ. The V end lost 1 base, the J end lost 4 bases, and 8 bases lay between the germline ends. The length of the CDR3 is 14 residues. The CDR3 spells CASSQAIVNQPQHF. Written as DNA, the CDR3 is TGTGCCAGCAGCCAAGCGATCGTGAATCAGCCCCAGCATTTT.

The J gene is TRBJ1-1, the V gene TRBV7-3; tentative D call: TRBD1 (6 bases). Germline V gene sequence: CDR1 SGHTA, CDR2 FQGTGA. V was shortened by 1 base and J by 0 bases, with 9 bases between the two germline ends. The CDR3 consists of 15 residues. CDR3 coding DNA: TGTGCCAGCAGCTTAATGGGGGGCTTGAACACTGAAGCTTTCTTT. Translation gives CASSLMGGLNTEAFF.

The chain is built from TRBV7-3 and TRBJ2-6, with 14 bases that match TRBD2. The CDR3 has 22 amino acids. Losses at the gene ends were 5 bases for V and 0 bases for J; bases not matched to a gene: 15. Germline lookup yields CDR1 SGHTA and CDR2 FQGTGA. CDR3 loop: CASSPIRTSGGLKSSGANVLTF. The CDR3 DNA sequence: TGTGCCAGCAGCCCGATACGGACTAGCGGGGGGCTAAAAAGCTCTGGGGCCAACGTCCTGACTTTC.

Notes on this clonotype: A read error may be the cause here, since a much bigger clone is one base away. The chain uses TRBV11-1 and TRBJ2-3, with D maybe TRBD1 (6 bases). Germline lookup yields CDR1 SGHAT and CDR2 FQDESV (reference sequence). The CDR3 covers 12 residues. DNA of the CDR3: TGTGCCAGCAGCTGGGACACAGATACGCAGAATTTT. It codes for CASSWDTDTQNF.

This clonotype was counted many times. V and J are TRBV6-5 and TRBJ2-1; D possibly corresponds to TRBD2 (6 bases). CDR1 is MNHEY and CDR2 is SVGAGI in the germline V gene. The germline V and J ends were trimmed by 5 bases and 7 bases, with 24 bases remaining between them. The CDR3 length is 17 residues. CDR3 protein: CASSKNVQDLRGNEQFF. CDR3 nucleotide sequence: TGTGCCAGCAGTAAGAACGTACAGGACCTACGGGGGAATGAGCAGTTCTTC.

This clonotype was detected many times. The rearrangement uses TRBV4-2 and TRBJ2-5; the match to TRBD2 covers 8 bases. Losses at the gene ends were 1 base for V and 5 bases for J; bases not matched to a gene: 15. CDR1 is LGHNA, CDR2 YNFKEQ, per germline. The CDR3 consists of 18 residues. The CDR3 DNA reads TGTGCCAGCAGCCAAGGAGTCGGGCGGGGGGCCTCCGGGGAGACCCAGTACTTC. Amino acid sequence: CASSQGVGRGASGETQYF.

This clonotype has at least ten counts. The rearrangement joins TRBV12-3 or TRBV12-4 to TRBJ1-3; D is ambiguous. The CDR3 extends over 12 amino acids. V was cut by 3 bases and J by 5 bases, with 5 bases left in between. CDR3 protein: CASSLWRNTIYF. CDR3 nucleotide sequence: TGTGCCAGCAGTTTGTGGCGAAACACCATATATTTT.

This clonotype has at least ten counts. CDR3: CASSRGGGERDGYTF. CDR3 sequence (DNA): TGTGCCAGCAGCCGGGGTGGAGGGGAAAGAGATGGCTACACCTTC. The genes are TRBV3-1 and TRBJ1-2, with TRBD1 as a possible D gene (5 bases). This CDR3 has 15 amino acids. Trimming left V 4 bases short and J 6 bases short, with 18 bases between. Germline CDR1 is LGHDT and CDR2 is YNNKEL (reference sequence).

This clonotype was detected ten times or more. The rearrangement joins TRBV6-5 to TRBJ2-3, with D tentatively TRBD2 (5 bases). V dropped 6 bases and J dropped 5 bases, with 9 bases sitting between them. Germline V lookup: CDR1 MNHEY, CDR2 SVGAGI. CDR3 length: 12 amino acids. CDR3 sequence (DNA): TGTGCCAGCAGCCGACGGGGAGATACGCAGTATTTT. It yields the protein CASSRRGDTQYF.

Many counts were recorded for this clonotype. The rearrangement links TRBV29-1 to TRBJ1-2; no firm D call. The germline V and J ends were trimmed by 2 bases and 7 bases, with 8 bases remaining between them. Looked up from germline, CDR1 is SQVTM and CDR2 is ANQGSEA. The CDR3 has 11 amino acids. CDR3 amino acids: CSVENRLGYTF. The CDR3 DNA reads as TGCAGCGTTGAAAATCGTCTTGGCTACACCTTC.

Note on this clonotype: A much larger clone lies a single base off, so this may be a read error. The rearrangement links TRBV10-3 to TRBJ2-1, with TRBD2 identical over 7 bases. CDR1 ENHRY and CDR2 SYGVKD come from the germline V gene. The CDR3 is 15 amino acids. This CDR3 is CVTLEQRGSYNEQFF. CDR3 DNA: TGTGTCACCCTAGAACAGCGGGGCTCCTACAATGAGCAGTTCTTC.

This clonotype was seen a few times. CDR3 sequence (DNA): TGCAGTGCTACACGGGACAGCAATCAGCCCCAGCATTTT. It translates to CSATRDSNQPQHF. V and J are TRBV20-1 and TRBJ1-5; tentatively, D is TRBD1 (5 bases). Trimming cost V 4 bases and J 1 base, with 8 bases left between them. The germline V gene has CDR1 DFQATT and CDR2 SNEGSKA (reference sequence). This CDR3 region has 13 residues.

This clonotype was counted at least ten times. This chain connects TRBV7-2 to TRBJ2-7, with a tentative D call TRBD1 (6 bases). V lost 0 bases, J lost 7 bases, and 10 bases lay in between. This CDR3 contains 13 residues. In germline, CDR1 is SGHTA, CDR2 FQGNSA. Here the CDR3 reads CASSLAGAGEQYF. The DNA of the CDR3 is TGTGCCAGCAGCTTAGCGGGGGCTGGGGAGCAGTACTTC.

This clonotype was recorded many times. CDR3 sequence: CASSSLSAGVANSPLHF. CDR3 DNA: TGTGCCAGCAGCTCCCTCTCCGCGGGGGTTGCGAATTCACCCCTCCACTTT. V and J are TRBV12-3 or TRBV12-4 and TRBJ1-6, with D maybe TRBD1 (5 bases). This CDR3 spans 17 amino acids. Trimming left V 6 bases short and J 7 bases short, with 22 bases between.

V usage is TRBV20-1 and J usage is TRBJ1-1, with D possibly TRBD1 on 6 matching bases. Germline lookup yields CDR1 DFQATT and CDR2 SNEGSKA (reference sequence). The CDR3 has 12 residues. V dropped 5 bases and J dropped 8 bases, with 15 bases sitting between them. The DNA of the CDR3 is TGCAGTGCTCTCCGCAGGGGAGGGGAAGCTTTCTTT. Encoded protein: CSALRRGGEAFF.

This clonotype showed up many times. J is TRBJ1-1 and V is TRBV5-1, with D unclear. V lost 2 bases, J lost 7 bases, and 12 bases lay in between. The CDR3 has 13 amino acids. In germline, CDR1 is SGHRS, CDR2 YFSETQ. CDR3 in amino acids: CASSFTPRGEAFF. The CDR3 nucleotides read TGCGCCAGCAGCTTCACTCCTCGAGGTGAAGCTTTCTTT.

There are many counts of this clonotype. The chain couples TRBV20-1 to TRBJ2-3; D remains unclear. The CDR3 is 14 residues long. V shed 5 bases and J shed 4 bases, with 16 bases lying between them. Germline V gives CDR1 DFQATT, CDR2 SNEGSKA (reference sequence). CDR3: CSAAPGRGPDTQYF. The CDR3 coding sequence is TGCAGTGCTGCCCCCGGAAGAGGTCCAGATACGCAGTATTTT.

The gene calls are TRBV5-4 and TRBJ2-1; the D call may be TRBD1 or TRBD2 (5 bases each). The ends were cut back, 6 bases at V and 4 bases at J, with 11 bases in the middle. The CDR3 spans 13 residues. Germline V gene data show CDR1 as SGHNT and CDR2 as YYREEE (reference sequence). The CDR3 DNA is TGTGCCAGCAAGCCGGGACCTTACAATGAGCAGTTCTTC. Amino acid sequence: CASKPGPYNEQFF.

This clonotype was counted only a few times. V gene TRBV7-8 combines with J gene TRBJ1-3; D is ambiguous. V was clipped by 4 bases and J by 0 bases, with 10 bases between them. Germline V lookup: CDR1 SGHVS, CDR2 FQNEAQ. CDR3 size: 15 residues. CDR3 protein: CASSSKVDSGNTIYF. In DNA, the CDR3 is TGTGCCAGCAGCTCGAAAGTGGACTCTGGAAACACCATATATTTT.